This TCR beta chain was captured by sequencing in a study of PD-L1 blockade in urothelial cancer. Background on the study: Blood was evaluated 3 weeks (second dose) and 6 weeks after therapy began. Each blood sample yielded a median of roughly 140,000 T cells.

Germline V gives CDR1 DFQATT, CDR2 SNEGSKA (reference sequence). CDR3 size: 11 residues. Trimming cost V 2 bases and J 6 bases, with 5 bases left between them. This clone was observed a few times. The same CDR3 is also encoded by other DNA sequences in this sample. Time point described: peripheral blood 6 weeks after treatment start. TCRdb's table, derived via immunoSEQ multiplex PCR, lists solely in-frame clones and lacks some. This repertoire shows roughly 120,000 clones, 75% to 90% found once; its top ten account for 1.5% to 2%. This TCR was recovered from a man aged 60 to 75 with urothelial cancer. The input for sequencing was PBMCs, taken around atezolizumab (anti-PD-L1) treatment. The V gene is TRBV20-1, the J gene TRBJ1-5; D possibly corresponds to TRBD1 (5 bases). The CDR3 is CSARQGQPQHF. The CDR3 DNA reads TGCAGTGCTAGACAGGGTCAGCCCCAGCATTTT.